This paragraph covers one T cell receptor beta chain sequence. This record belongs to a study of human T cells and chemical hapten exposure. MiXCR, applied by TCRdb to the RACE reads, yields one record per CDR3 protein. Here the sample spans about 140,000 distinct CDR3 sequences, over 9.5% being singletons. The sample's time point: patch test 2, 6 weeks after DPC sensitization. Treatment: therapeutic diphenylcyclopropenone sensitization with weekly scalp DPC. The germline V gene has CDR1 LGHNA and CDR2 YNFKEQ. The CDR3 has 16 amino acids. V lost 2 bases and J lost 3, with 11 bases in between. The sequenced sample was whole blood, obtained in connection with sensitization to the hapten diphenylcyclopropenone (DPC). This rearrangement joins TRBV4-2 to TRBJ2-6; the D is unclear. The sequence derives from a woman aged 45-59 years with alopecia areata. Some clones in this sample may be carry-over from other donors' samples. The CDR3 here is CASSQPTQLGANVLTF. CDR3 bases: TGTGCCAGCAGCCAACCCACCCAGCTTGGGGCCAACGTCCTGACTTTC.